This is a list of T cell receptor beta chains from one sample in a study of blood T cell repertoires in COVID-19. Measured with immunoSEQ multiplex PCR; TCRdb has only the in-frame clones, and not every one. The sample has roughly 300,000 clones, 70% to 90% seen once; the top ten hold approximately 7.8%. Source material: peripheral blood. The receptor source for this set is a woman in her 50s who had recovered from COVID-19. CDR3s include the opening cysteine and the closing phenylalanine or tryptophan. Each record gives: clone size, V gene, D gene, J gene, CDR3 protein, CDR3 DNA. The D gene is left open where the match is weak. Size is stated for part of the rows, as once, few or many counts, or as a class when the clone is expanded.

size: .
V: TRBV7-3
D: TRBD1
J: TRBJ2-1
CDR3: CASSPRDRSFNEQFF
DNA: TGTGCCAGCAGCCCACGGGACAGGTCCTTCAATGAGCAGTTCTTC

size: .
V: TRBV19
D: TRBD2
J: TRBJ2-7
CDR3: CASSWGLAEPYEQYF
DNA: TGTGCCAGTAGTTGGGGACTAGCGGAACCCTACGAGCAGTACTTC

size: .
V: TRBV11-2
D: TRBD2
J: TRBJ2-3
CDR3: CASSRTSGGTQYF
DNA: TGTGCCAGCAGCAGGACTAGCGGAGGGACGCAGTATTTT

size: .
V: TRBV6-5
D: .
J: TRBJ2-3
CDR3: CASSYESGTDTQYF
DNA: TGTGCCAGCAGTTACGAGTCCGGGACAGATACGCAGTATTTT

size: .
V: TRBV30
D: .
J: TRBJ2-2
CDR3: CAWSGGPETGELFF
DNA: TGTGCCTGGAGCGGGGGGCCCGAAACCGGGGAGCTGTTTTTT

size: .
V: TRBV28
D: .
J: TRBJ2-7
CDR3: CASSLSHEQYF
DNA: TGTGCCAGCAGTTTATCTCACGAGCAGTACTTC

size: .
V: TRBV19
D: .
J: TRBJ2-7
CDR3: CASSEHNYEQYF
DNA: TGTGCCAGTAGTGAACATAACTACGAGCAGTACTTC

size: .
V: TRBV7-9
D: .
J: TRBJ2-7
CDR3: CASSTASYEQYF
DNA: TGTGCCAGCAGCACAGCTTCCTACGAGCAGTACTTC

size: .
V: TRBV28
D: .
J: TRBJ1-5
CDR3: CASSLRSQPQHF
DNA: TGTGCCAGCAGTTTACGTAGTCAGCCCCAGCATTTT

size: many
V: TRBV6-5
D: .
J: TRBJ1-2
CDR3: CASSYSTGGYGYTF
DNA: TGTGCCAGCAGTTACTCGACGGGTGGCTATGGCTACACCTTC

size: many
V: TRBV4-1
D: TRBD2
J: TRBJ2-1
CDR3: CASSKGRGNYNEQFF
DNA: TGCGCCAGCAGCAAAGGGCGGGGGAACTACAATGAGCAGTTCTTC

size: .
V: TRBV4-3
D: .
J: TRBJ1-1
CDR3: CASSRVRGMNTEAFF
DNA: TGCGCCAGCAGCCGCGTTAGAGGCATGAACACTGAAGCTTTCTTT

size: few
V: TRBV14
D: TRBD1
J: TRBJ2-2
CDR3: CASSPIQGRNTGELFF
DNA: TGTGCCAGCAGCCCTATACAGGGGCGAAACACCGGGGAGCTGTTTTTT

size: .
V: TRBV9
D: TRBD1
J: TRBJ1-3
CDR3: CASSRQGATSLSGNTIYF
DNA: TGTGCCAGCAGCCGACAGGGGGCGACCTCTCTCTCTGGAAACACCATATATTTT

size: .
V: TRBV7-9
D: .
J: TRBJ1-2
CDR3: CASSRGPESPFF
DNA: TGTGCCAGCAGCCGGGGTCCCGAGAGCCCTTTCTTC

size: .
V: TRBV4-3
D: .
J: TRBJ2-5
CDR3: CASSQGWAETQYF
DNA: TGCGCCAGCAGCCAAGGATGGGCAGAGACCCAGTACTTC

size: .
V: TRBV6-2/TRBV6-3
D: .
J: TRBJ1-6
CDR3: CASSYSSGIGNSPLHF
DNA: TGTGCCAGCAGTTACTCGAGCGGGATTGGTAATTCACCCCTCCACTTT

size: .
V: TRBV27
D: TRBD1
J: TRBJ1-2
CDR3: CASSLPGQGNYGYTF
DNA: TGTGCCAGCAGCCTGCCGGGACAGGGAAACTATGGCTACACCTTC

size: .
V: TRBV4-3
D: TRBD2
J: TRBJ2-2
CDR3: CASSQELAGGIETGELFF
DNA: TGCGCCAGCAGCCAAGAACTAGCGGGGGGGATCGAAACCGGGGAGCTGTTTTTT

size: .
V: TRBV5-1
D: TRBD2
J: TRBJ2-7
CDR3: CASSLAGTRDYEQYF
DNA: TGCGCCAGCAGCTTGGCCGGGACTAGGGACTACGAGCAGTACTTC

size: .
V: TRBV20-1
D: TRBD2
J: TRBJ2-3
CDR3: CSASAGADTQYF
DNA: TGCAGTGCTAGTGCGGGAGCGGATACGCAGTATTTT

size: .
V: TRBV7-2
D: TRBD1
J: TRBJ2-1
CDR3: CASSHRGSYNEQFF
DNA: TGTGCCAGCAGCCACAGGGGTTCCTACAATGAGCAGTTCTTC

size: .
V: TRBV6-2/TRBV6-3
D: TRBD2
J: TRBJ2-1
CDR3: CASSSGTSLYNEQFF
DNA: TGTGCCAGCAGTTCAGGGACTAGTCTGTACAATGAGCAGTTCTTC

size: .
V: TRBV6-5
D: .
J: TRBJ1-1
CDR3: CASRRASGRAFF
DNA: TGTGCCAGCAGGCGGGCCTCCGGACGAGCTTTCTTT

size: .
V: TRBV19
D: TRBD1
J: TRBJ1-2
CDR3: CASSPRRTGNYGYTF
DNA: TGTGCCAGTAGTCCCCGCCGGACAGGGAACTATGGCTACACCTTC

size: .
V: TRBV19
D: .
J: TRBJ1-1
CDR3: CASSIGGSTGTEAFF
DNA: TGTGCCAGTAGTATAGGAGGATCCACCGGCACTGAAGCTTTCTTT

size: .
V: TRBV7-9
D: .
J: TRBJ2-3
CDR3: CASSPTSTYTDTQYF
DNA: TGTGCCAGCAGCCCTACCTCCACCTACACAGATACGCAGTATTTT

size: .
V: TRBV11-3
D: TRBD1
J: TRBJ2-7
CDR3: CASSTSPGQGLGEQYF
DNA: TGTGCCAGCAGCACATCACCGGGACAGGGTCTAGGCGAGCAGTACTTC

size: .
V: TRBV19
D: .
J: TRBJ1-1
CDR3: CASSIGRGTEAFF
DNA: TGTGCCAGTAGTATAGGAAGGGGAACTGAAGCTTTCTTT

size: once
V: TRBV28
D: .
J: TRBJ2-7
CDR3: CASSSPPIGGASYEQYF
DNA: TGTGCCAGCAGTTCGCCTCCGATTGGGGGGGCTTCCTACGAGCAGTACTTC

size: .
V: TRBV6-5
D: TRBD2
J: TRBJ2-7
CDR3: CASSYLAGAYEQYF
DNA: TGTGCCAGCAGTTACCTAGCGGGAGCCTACGAGCAGTACTTC

size: .
V: TRBV11-3
D: TRBD1
J: TRBJ1-4
CDR3: CASSPGQGEKLFF
DNA: TGTGCCAGCAGCCCTGGACAGGGTGAAAAACTGTTTTTT

size: .
V: TRBV10-2
D: TRBD2
J: TRBJ2-3
CDR3: CASRRTSENTDTQYF
DNA: TGCGCCAGCAGGAGGACTAGCGAAAACACAGATACGCAGTATTTT